A selection of T cell receptor beta chains follows, all from one sample in a study of T cell responses to AZD1222 COVID-19 vaccine. The assay was immunoSEQ multiplex PCR, and TCRdb's table has in-frame clones only and misses some. This table has just over 95,000 clones, 70% to 90% appearing once. The sequencing used peripheral blood, collected on day 0 of AZD1222 vaccination. These receptors were taken from an adult in good health. The CDR3 runs from the conserved cysteine through the conserved F or W. Each record gives: J gene, D gene, V gene, clone size, CDR3 DNA, CDR3 protein. D genes are given only for firm matches. Clone size is stated in some rows and not others, as once, few, many or a class when expanded.

TRBJ1-2 NA TRBV25-1 NA TGTGCCAGCAGCGAAGGGGCCCTTCCCTATGGCTACACCTTC CASSEGALPYGYTF
TRBJ1-5 NA TRBV18 NA TGTGCCAGCTCACCCGACAGTATAGCACAACAGCCCCAGCATTTT CASSPDSIAQQPQHF
TRBJ2-1 TRBD1 TRBV11-3 NA TGTGCCAGCAGCTTAGGGCGCCGGGACAGGGAGGGCAATGAGCAGTTCTTC CASSLGRRDREGNEQFF
TRBJ1-3 TRBD1 TRBV30 NA TGTGCCTGGAGTGTAAGGACAGGACGCTCTGGAAACACCATATATTTT CAWSVRTGRSGNTIYF
TRBJ2-3 NA TRBV7-9 NA TGTGCCAGCAGCCAAACAGGGTATACGCAGTATTTT CASSQTGYTQYF
TRBJ2-1 NA TRBV5-8 NA TGTGCCAGCAGCTCCGGTGGCTACAATGAGCAGTTCTTC CASSSGGYNEQFF
TRBJ1-5 NA TRBV25-1 NA TGTGCCAGCAGTGAATACTCGTTAAATCAGCCCCAGCATTTT CASSEYSLNQPQHF
TRBJ1-1 NA TRBV11-2 NA TGTGCCAGCAGCTCAACGAGGCAGGGAAAAGCTTTCTTT CASSSTRQGKAFF
TRBJ2-3 NA TRBV20-1 NA TGCAGTGCTAGTATCGGTTCACTGCTTGTTGGGGATACGCAGTATTTT CSASIGSLLVGDTQYF
TRBJ2-3 NA TRBV7-7 NA TGTGCCAGCAGCCCCCGGGGTACGTGGGATACGCAGTATTTT CASSPRGTWDTQYF
TRBJ1-6 NA TRBV30 few TGTGCCTGGGCAACAGGCCCAAATTCACCCCTCCACTTT CAWATGPNSPLHF
TRBJ2-3 NA TRBV6-5 NA TGTGCCAGCAGCACCGGACCGTTAGATACGCAGTATTTT CASSTGPLDTQYF
TRBJ1-5 NA TRBV2 NA TGTGCCAGCAGGTGGACGGCTAATCAGCCCCAGCATTTT CASRWTANQPQHF
TRBJ2-2 NA TRBV7-2 NA TGTGCCAGCAGCTTAGGTGCCACGAACACCGGGGAGCTGTTTTTT CASSLGATNTGELFF
TRBJ2-2 NA TRBV9 NA TGTGCCAGCAGTGTCCTCACAGGTTTAGGCGGGGAGCTGTTTTTT CASSVLTGLGGELFF
TRBJ1-2 NA TRBV30 once TGTGCCTGGGGGGGGACATCATATGGCTACACCTTC CAWGGTSYGYTF
TRBJ1-1 NA TRBV28 NA TGTGCCAGCAGATGGGCGGGGGTGAACACTGAAGCTTTCTTT CASRWAGVNTEAFF
TRBJ2-5 NA TRBV25-1 NA TGTGCCAGTGACCTAGATGCGGAGACCCAGTACTTC CASDLDAETQYF
TRBJ2-1 NA TRBV19 NA TGTGCCAGTAGTCCCGATAGCTCCTACAATGAGCAGTTCTTC CASSPDSSYNEQFF
TRBJ2-1 TRBD2 TRBV7-9 NA TGTGCCAGCAGCTTCGGACTAGGTCGCGATGAGCAGTTCTTC CASSFGLGRDEQFF
TRBJ1-2 TRBD1 TRBV7-9 once TGTGCCAGCAGCAGCCTTACAGGGGGTCCCAATACTAACTATGGCTACACCTTC CASSSLTGGPNTNYGYTF
TRBJ1-5 NA TRBV6-7 NA TGTGCCAGCAGTCCCCGGGGCCGGCCTACCGATCAGCCCCAGCATTTT CASSPRGRPTDQPQHF
TRBJ1-1 NA TRBV5-4 NA TGTGCCAGCAGCACGTCGACAGCGCCAACTGAAGCTTTCTTT CASSTSTAPTEAFF
TRBJ2-1 NA TRBV9 NA TGTGCCAGCAGCGTCGGGACTCTAGCTCTAGGGGATGAGCAGTTCTTC CASSVGTLALGDEQFF
TRBJ1-1 TRBD1 TRBV3-1/TRBV3-2 few TGTGCCAGCAGCCTACAGGGGGGCAACACTGAAGCTTTCTTT CASSLQGGNTEAFF
TRBJ2-7 NA TRBV28 NA TGTGCCAGCAAAGAGGCGTTTAGCTCCTACGAGCAGTACTTC CASKEAFSSYEQYF
TRBJ2-1 TRBD1 TRBV6-2/TRBV6-3 NA TGTGCCAGCAGTCCCACTCCCGGGACAGGGTCGAATGAGCAGTTCTTC CASSPTPGTGSNEQFF
TRBJ1-5 TRBD1 TRBV4-2 NA TGTGCCAGCAGCCAAGACCCGGGACAGGCACATCAGCCCCAGCATTTT CASSQDPGQAHQPQHF
TRBJ2-7 TRBD1 TRBV7-9 once TGTGCCAGCAGCTTAGGCGGACAGGGGCCCCGCTACGAGCAGTACTTC CASSLGGQGPRYEQYF
TRBJ2-3 NA TRBV5-4 NA TGTGCCGATAGGGGACAATCAAGCACAGATACGCAGTATTTT CADRGQSSTDTQYF
TRBJ2-2 NA TRBV7-3 NA TGTGCCAGCAGCCCCCACTCCGAGCGCACCGGGGAGCTGTTTTTT CASSPHSERTGELFF
TRBJ1-1 NA TRBV7-9 NA TGTGCCAGCAGCCCCCAGCGGGGATTATACACTGAAGCTTTCTTT CASSPQRGLYTEAFF
TRBJ1-1 TRBD1 TRBV5-1 NA TGCGCCAGCAGCTCCTGGACAGGGACAGTCGCTGAAGCTTTCTTT CASSSWTGTVAEAFF
TRBJ1-2 NA TRBV28 NA TGTGCCAGCGAGCGGCTGGAAGACTATGGCTACACCTTC CASERLEDYGYTF
TRBJ1-4 NA TRBV7-2 NA TGTGCCAGCAGTCTTACCTGGGGTTTAAATGAAAAACTGTTTTTT CASSLTWGLNEKLFF
TRBJ1-3 NA TRBV3-1/TRBV3-2 NA TGTGCCAGCAGCCAAGGATGGGCGGGAAACACCATATATTTT CASSQGWAGNTIYF